This T cell receptor (beta chain) was identified in a study of CD8 T cells in ankylosing spondylitis. Study findings and constraints: What appeared characteristic of ankylosing spondylitis blood was a TCR beta motif of several highly homologous variants.

TCRdb reanalysed the 5' RACE reads using MiXCR and keeps one entry per CDR3 protein. The repertoire holds around 770,000 distinct CDR3 sequences, with 15% to 20% as singletons. A remark on this clonotype: Its target is not known.

Germline CDR1 reads DFQATT; CDR2 reads SNEGSKA (reference sequence). The CDR3 extends over 15 amino acids. Germline trimming cut 6 bases from V and 0 bases from J; bases unmatched to any gene: 8. The chain combines TRBV20-1 with TRBJ2-1; 7 bases line up with TRBD2. This TCR was sampled from a male donor with ankylosing spondylitis. The sequenced sample was blood, either unsorted or a sorted T cell fraction (not recorded which). DNA for the CDR3: TGCAGTGCCGAAGGGACTACCCTCTCCTACAATGAGCAGTTCTTC. Translating it yields CSAEGTTLSYNEQFF.